The next 9 T cell receptor beta chains were all read from a single sample in a study of CD8+CD57+ T cells in acquired aplastic anemia (dated 2018 in TCRdb). The sequencing machine was an Illumina HiSeq 2000. Genomic DNA served as template for TCR beta VDJ combination and CDR3 sequence profiling. TCRdb cleaned the public reads at Q25 with fastp, built clones with MiXCR and kept in-frame beta chains. Entries are consolidated by CDR3 protein sequence, retaining the most common genes and DNA. The sample table records about 180,000 distinct CDR3 sequences; just over 45% of these occur just once. The biggest ten clones account for about 2.9% of the sample. Sequencing was carried out using sorted CD4+, CD8+, or CD8+CD57+ T cells (not recorded which) from PBMCs. These receptors all come from a human donor in good health.

The rearrangement uses TRBV12-3 or TRBV12-4 and TRBJ2-3, with D unresolved. V gave up 7 bases and J gave up 4 bases, with 12 bases separating them. This CDR3 has 13 amino acids. The chain's CDR3 is CASTLLGADTQYF. In DNA form, the CDR3 reads TGTGCCAGCACCCTCCTTGGGGCAGATACGCAGTATTTT.

This clonotype was seen ten or more times. V and J are TRBV6-1 and TRBJ1-1; D gene uncertain. Trimming stripped 8 bases from V and 0 bases from J, with 7 bases between. The CDR3 is 12 residues long. Germline V CDR1 and CDR2: MNHNS, SASEGT. Here the CDR3 DNA reads TGTGCCAGCTTGACTGTGAACACTGAAGCTTTCTTT. This codes for CASLTVNTEAFF.

This clonotype was seen many times. The chain employs TRBV4-2 and TRBJ2-3; tentatively, D is TRBD2 (5 bases). The germline V and J ends were trimmed by 1 base and 0 bases, with 8 bases remaining between them. The length of the CDR3 is 15 residues. The germline V gene encodes CDR1 LGHNA and CDR2 YNFKEQ. CDR3 sequence (DNA): TGTGCCAGCAGCCAAGCGTGGACTAGCACAGATACGCAGTATTTT. Amino acid sequence: CASSQAWTSTDTQYF.

This chain connects TRBV2 to TRBJ2-7; 7 positions match TRBD1. V shed 6 bases, J shed 3 bases, and the junction held 11 bases outside the gene matches. This CDR3 has 15 residues. From germline, CDR1 is SNHLY and CDR2 FYNNEI. CDR3 DNA: TGTGCCAGCAGCTTCCGCCGGGACAGCTACTACGAGCAGTACTTC. Translated, it gives CASSFRRDSYYEQYF.

The chain joins TRBV9 to TRBJ2-7; 7 bases agree with TRBD1. The germline V gene has CDR1 SGDLS and CDR2 YYNGEE. V shed 1 base and J 2 bases; nucleotides not matched to a gene: 6. There are 15 residues in the CDR3. The CDR3 sequence is CASSVRDSLAYEQYF. The CDR3 DNA follows: TGTGCCAGCAGCGTACGGGACAGTCTCGCCTACGAGCAGTACTTC.

This chain uses TRBV29-1 with TRBJ1-2, with D unclear. With 1 base removed from V and 4 bases from J, the gap between germline ends came to 10 bases. The CDR3 has 13 amino acids. Germline V CDR1 and CDR2: SQVTM, ANQGSEA. The DNA of the CDR3 is TGCAGCGTTGAAGGGGGTGGTGGCTATGGCTACACCTTC. It translates to CSVEGGGGYGYTF. Drawing the rest from reference TRBV29-1 and TRBJ1-2, the complete variable domain is SAVISQKPSRDICQRGTSLTIQCQVDSQVTMMFWYRQQPGQSLTLIATANQGSEATYESGFVIDKFPISRPNLTFSTLTVSNMSPEDSSIYLCSVEGGGGYGYTFGSGTRLTVV.

The chain links TRBV2 to TRBJ2-7; possible D gene TRBD1, 6 bases. The V gene's germline CDR1 is SNHLY and CDR2 FYNNEI. The CDR3 extends over 11 amino acids. The V end was cut by 7 bases, the J end by 4 bases, with 8 bases between. This CDR3 reads CASIGGYEQYF. The CDR3 region has the DNA TGTGCCAGCATAGGGGGATACGAGCAGTACTTC.

This clonotype has just a few counts. The chain combines TRBV19 with TRBJ1-6, with a possible D match to TRBD1 (6 bases). This CDR3 is 12 amino acids long. The germline CDR1 and CDR2 sequences are LNHDA and SQIVND (reference sequence). The V end lost 10 bases, the J end lost 9 bases, and 13 bases lay between the germline ends. CDR3 nucleotide sequence: TGTGCCACCTCAGGGGAAGGTTCACCCCTCCACTTT. Translating gives CATSGEGSPLHF.

At least ten counts were recorded for this clonotype. The gene calls are TRBV20-1 and TRBJ2-3; TRBD2 matches at 8 bases. Germline V gives CDR1 DFQATT, CDR2 SNEGSKA (reference sequence). V shed 5 bases, J shed 4 bases, and the junction held 8 bases outside the gene matches. The length of the CDR3 is 14 residues. The CDR3 DNA sequence: TGCAGTGCTGGAGCGGGAGAGCGGGCAGATACGCAGTATTTT. It translates to CSAGAGERADTQYF.